One and the same sample provided the 26 T cell receptor beta chains below, sequenced in a study of blood T cell repertoires in COVID-19. Produced via immunoSEQ multiplex PCR; TCRdb's table is partial and in-frame only. This table holds about 49,000 clones, about 85% found once. Sequencing was performed on peripheral blood. The receptors stem from a man aged 35-49 years with active COVID-19.

The chain employs TRBV5-8 and TRBJ2-1, with a possible D match to TRBD1 (6 bases). CDR1 and CDR2 (germline): SGHTS, YDEGEE. V was cut by 4 bases and J by 7 bases, with 12 bases left in between. This CDR3 comprises 13 residues. This chain's CDR3 is CASSQGSVNEQFF. In DNA form, the CDR3 reads TGTGCCAGCAGCCAGGGGTCAGTGAATGAGCAGTTCTTC.

The V and J genes are TRBV5-1 and TRBJ2-7; D is unclear. There are 14 residues in the CDR3. V shed 0 bases and J shed 2 bases, with 9 bases lying between them. Germline CDR1 and CDR2: SGHRS and YFSETQ. The CDR3 sequence: CASSLDGDPYEQYF. The CDR3 DNA sequence: TGCGCCAGCAGCTTGGACGGTGATCCCTACGAGCAGTACTTC.

CDR3 in amino acids: CASNGLLTDTQYF. CDR3 DNA sequence: TGTGCCAGCAACGGACTTCTCACAGATACGCAGTATTTT. The genes are TRBV27 and TRBJ2-3, with D perhaps matching TRBD2 (5 bases). Trimming stripped 7 bases from V and 2 bases from J, with 10 bases between. Germline V gives CDR1 MNHEY, CDR2 SMNVEV (reference sequence). The CDR3 totals 13 residues.

The J gene is TRBJ1-1, the V gene TRBV6-4, with TRBD1 matching over 11 bases. There are 19 residues in the CDR3. Germline-derived CDR1 and CDR2 are MRHNA and SNTAGT. V gave up 0 bases and J gave up 1 base; unmatched junction bases: 10. The CDR3: CASSDSRFRTGGKNTEAFF. Written as DNA, the CDR3 is TGTGCCAGCAGTGACTCGAGATTCAGGACAGGGGGCAAGAACACTGAAGCTTTCTTT.

The chain has TRBV5-1 and TRBJ2-7, with 14 positions matching TRBD2. V shed 7 bases and J 2 bases; nucleotides not matched to a gene: 11. Germline loops: CDR1 SGHRS, CDR2 YFSETQ. The CDR3 runs to 17 residues. Written as DNA, the CDR3 is TGCGCCAGCGCCTTGACTAGCGGGAGGGCCTGGGCCTACGAGCAGTACTTC. Its translation: CASALTSGRAWAYEQYF.

This chain joins TRBV10-1 and TRBJ2-5; D unclear. CDR1 and CDR2 from the germline V gene are WNHNN and SYGVQD (reference sequence). Trimming took 3 bases from V and 5 from J, leaving 7 bases between them. There are 12 residues in the CDR3. CDR3 DNA sequence: TGCGCCAGCAGTGACCAGAGGGAGACCCAGTACTTC. Encoded protein: CASSDQRETQYF.

DNA for the CDR3: TGCAGCGTTGAGGTTTACAGGGGGACCGGGGAGCTGTTTTTT. Amino acid sequence: CSVEVYRGTGELFF. The chain links TRBV29-1 to TRBJ2-2; 8 bases agree with TRBD1. V lost 3 bases and J lost 5; bases outside the gene matches: 5. The V gene's germline CDR1 is SQVTM and CDR2 ANQGSEA. CDR3 length equals 14 residues.

The CDR3 protein is CASIQGLYEQYF. CDR3 DNA sequence: TGTGCCAGCATCCAGGGATTATACGAGCAGTACTTC. This chain connects TRBV2 to TRBJ2-7; D possibly corresponds to TRBD1 (5 bases). V was shortened by 7 bases and J by 4 bases, with 11 bases between the two germline ends. The length of the CDR3 is 12 residues. Germline V lookup: CDR1 SNHLY, CDR2 FYNNEI.

On this clone: One junction end disagrees with the germline gene, perhaps due to a read error. This rearrangement joins TRBV27 to TRBJ1-4; D gene unclear. CDR1 and CDR2 (germline): MNHEY, SMNVEV (reference sequence). The CDR3 spans 15 residues. CDR3 bases: TGTGCCAGCAGTTCAGAATCGGGGTCTAACGAAAAACTGTTTTTT. Its protein product is CASSSESGSNEKLFF.

The CDR3, as DNA: TGCGCCAGCATAACGACTCCGGGGAGAGATACGCAGTATTTT. Translation gives CASITTPGRDTQYF. The V call is TRBV10-2, the J call TRBJ2-3; maybe TRBD2 (5 bases). This CDR3 is 14 amino acids long. The V end lost 7 bases, the J end lost 5 bases, and 16 bases lay between the germline ends. Germline V lookup: CDR1 WSHSY, CDR2 SAAADI.

The V and J genes are TRBV24-1 and TRBJ2-7, with 7 positions matching TRBD1. From germline, CDR1 is KGHDR and CDR2 SFDVKD. V dropped 3 bases and J dropped 3; count of bases not matched to a gene: 4. The CDR3 sequence is 14 residues long. CDR3 region: CATSDTDRRYEQYF. CDR3 nucleotide sequence: TGTGCCACCAGTGATACGGACAGGCGCTACGAGCAGTACTTC.

The gene calls are TRBV27 and TRBJ1-2; 8 nucleotides agree with TRBD1. Trimming cost V 6 bases and J 3 bases; bases outside gene matches: 3. CDR1 and CDR2 from the germline V gene are MNHEY and SMNVEV (reference sequence). The length of the CDR3 is 13 residues. The CDR3 DNA is TGTGCCAGCAGGCCGGGACAGGACTATGGCTACACCTTC. Encoded protein: CASRPGQDYGYTF.

V usage is TRBV10-3 and J usage is TRBJ1-6; TRBD1 aligns across 7 bases. CDR3 size: 17 residues. The ends lost 5 bases at V and 2 bases at J; junction bases unmatched: 9. Germline CDR1 is ENHRY and CDR2 is SYGVKD. CDR3 sequence reads: CAISSDRGQTYNSPLHF. CDR3 bases: TGTGCCATCAGTTCGGACCGGGGACAGACCTATAATTCACCCCTCCACTTT.

This clone was recorded only once. The V call is TRBV27, the J call TRBJ1-5; no clear D. The CDR3 loop spans 16 amino acids. Deletions cut 2 bases from V and 4 bases from J, with 15 bases between. Germline assignment: CDR1 MNHEY and CDR2 SMNVEV (reference sequence). The CDR3 region is CASSLTGIKRNQPQHF. The CDR3 coding sequence is TGTGCCAGCAGTTTAACCGGCATAAAGAGGAATCAGCCCCAGCATTTT.

About this clone itself: Other DNA sequences within the sample encode an identical CDR3. This sequence joins TRBV10-3 and TRBJ2-1; weak D call: TRBD2 (6 bases). Trimming took off 1 base at V and 8 bases at J, with 12 bases between the two ends. This CDR3 region has 14 residues. The V gene's germline CDR1 is ENHRY and CDR2 SYGVKD. The CDR3 bases are TGTGCCATCAGTGAGTATCAAGCGGGTGATGAGCAGTTCTTC. This codes for CAISEYQAGDEQFF.

The V and J genes are TRBV7-7 and TRBJ2-2; perhaps TRBD2 as D (5 bases). Germline values: CDR1 SSHAT, CDR2 FNYEAQ (reference sequence). Trimming cost V 5 bases and J 6 bases, with 16 bases left between them. The CDR3 runs 15 residues. This CDR3 reads CASSALRGKAGELFF. CDR3 sequence (DNA): TGTGCCAGCAGCGCCCTTCGGGGAAAGGCCGGGGAGCTGTTTTTT.

CDR3: CASSIASGTGANVLTF. In DNA form, the CDR3 reads TGTGCCAGTAGTATAGCTAGCGGGACTGGGGCCAACGTCCTGACTTTC. The chain uses TRBV19 and TRBJ2-6; 9 bases align to TRBD2. Germline values: CDR1 LNHDA, CDR2 SQIVND (reference sequence). The trim removed 1 base at V and 2 bases at J, leaving 0 bases unmatched. This CDR3 spans 16 amino acids. The complete variable domain, with remaining parts taken from reference TRBV19 and TRBJ2-6, reads DGGITQSPKYLFRKEGQNVTLSCEQNLNHDAMYWYRQDPGQGLRLIYYSQIVNDFQKGDIAEGYSVSREKKESFPLTVTSAQKNPTAFYLCASSIASGTGANVLTFGAGSRLTVL.

The chain couples TRBV6-5 to TRBJ2-2; TRBD1 aligns across 7 bases. After removal of 8 bases from V and 3 bases from J, the junction contained 9 bases not matched to a gene. CDR3 length: 15 residues. CDR1 is MNHEY, CDR2 SVGAGI, per germline. The CDR3 sequence is CASAAGGPHTGELFF. The CDR3 DNA sequence: TGTGCCAGCGCGGCAGGGGGTCCGCACACCGGGGAGCTGTTTTTT.

This clone was seen once. This chain connects TRBV5-1 to TRBJ2-2; TRBD2 is a possible D gene (5 bases). This CDR3 comprises 15 residues. CDR1 and CDR2 (germline): SGHRS, YFSETQ. Trimming removed 9 bases at V and 7 bases at J, with 22 bases between. The CDR3 reads CATQEVALEGGELFF. The CDR3 DNA reads TGCGCCACCCAGGAGGTTGCGCTTGAAGGCGGGGAGCTGTTTTTT.

The genes are TRBV6-5 and TRBJ1-2; 7 bases line up with TRBD1. After removal of 8 bases from V and 8 bases from J, the junction contained 11 bases not matched to a gene. The CDR3 has 13 residues. The V gene's germline CDR1 is MNHEY and CDR2 SVGAGI. DNA of the CDR3: TGTGCCAGCTCCCTAGGGGGACAGCTAGGCTACACCTTC. It codes for CASSLGGQLGYTF.

The rearrangement joins TRBV19 to TRBJ2-7; TRBD1 might be the D (6 bases). Germline V CDR1 and CDR2: LNHDA, SQIVND (reference sequence). The V and J ends lost 3 bases and 3 bases respectively, with 12 bases between them. The CDR3 totals 14 residues. The CDR3 region is CASSIGQGRYEQYF. CDR3 in DNA: TGTGCCAGTAGTATTGGTCAGGGGCGCTACGAGCAGTACTTC. The entire variable domain, with the rest obtained from reference TRBV19 and TRBJ2-7, is as follows: DGGITQSPKYLFRKEGQNVTLSCEQNLNHDAMYWYRQDPGQGLRLIYYSQIVNDFQKGDIAEGYSVSREKKESFPLTVTSAQKNPTAFYLCASSIGQGRYEQYFGPGTRLTVT.

The rearrangement joins TRBV9 to TRBJ1-5; the D gene is possibly TRBD1 (5 bases). CDR1 and CDR2 from the germline V gene are SGDLS and YYNGEE. CDR3 length equals 15 residues. Deletions cut 4 bases from V and 3 bases from J, with 14 bases between. In DNA form, the CDR3 reads TGTGCCAGCAGCCCCTCCGACAGCTCCAATCAGCCCCAGCATTTT. Its translation is CASSPSDSSNQPQHF.

J is TRBJ2-5 and V is TRBV12-3 or TRBV12-4, with TRBD2 matching over 7 bases. Trimming at V came to 6 bases and at J to 2 bases, leaving 3 bases not matched to a gene. The CDR3 consists of 13 residues. The CDR3 coding sequence is TGTGCCAGCAGCACTAGCGTTCAAGAGACCCAGTACTTC. This translates into CASSTSVQETQYF.

The rearrangement links TRBV24-1 to TRBJ1-5; unclear D gene. Trimming removed 4 bases at V and 6 bases at J, with 6 bases between. Germline V gene sequence: CDR1 KGHDR, CDR2 SFDVKD. The CDR3 sequence is 12 residues long. CDR3 loop: CATSDRSQPQHF. CDR3 sequence (DNA): TGTGCCACCAGTGACCGGAGTCAGCCCCAGCATTTT.

V and J are TRBV13 and TRBJ2-3, with D tentatively TRBD2 (6 bases). The CDR3 runs 13 residues. The V gene lost 5 bases and the J gene lost 3 bases, with 9 bases spanning the gap. CDR1 and CDR2 from the germline V gene are PRHDT and FYEKMQ (reference sequence). CDR3 sequence reads: CASSTGRTDTQYF. CDR3 nucleotides: TGTGCCAGCAGCACGGGGAGGACAGATACGCAGTATTTT.

The chain links TRBV6-1 to TRBJ2-7; tentatively, D is TRBD2 (5 bases). CDR3 length equals 15 residues. Germline V lookup: CDR1 MNHNS, CDR2 SASEGT. Trimming took 0 bases from V and 2 from J, leaving 11 bases between them. The CDR3 region has the DNA TGTGCCAGCAGTGAAGCCGGAGGTGGCGCCTACGAGCAGTACTTC. Translating it yields CASSEAGGGAYEQYF.